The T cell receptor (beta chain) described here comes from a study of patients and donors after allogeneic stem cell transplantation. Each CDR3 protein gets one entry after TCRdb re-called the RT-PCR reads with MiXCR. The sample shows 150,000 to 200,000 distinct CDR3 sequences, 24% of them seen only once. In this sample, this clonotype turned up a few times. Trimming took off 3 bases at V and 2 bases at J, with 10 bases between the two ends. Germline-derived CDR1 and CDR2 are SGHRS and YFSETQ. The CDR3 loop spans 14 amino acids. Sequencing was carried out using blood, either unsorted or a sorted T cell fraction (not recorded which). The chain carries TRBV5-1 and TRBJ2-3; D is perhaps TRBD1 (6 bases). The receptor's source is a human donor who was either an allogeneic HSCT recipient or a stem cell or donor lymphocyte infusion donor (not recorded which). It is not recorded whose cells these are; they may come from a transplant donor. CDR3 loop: CASSYRDTTDTQYF. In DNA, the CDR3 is TGCGCCAGCAGCTACCGGGACACCACAGATACGCAGTATTTT.